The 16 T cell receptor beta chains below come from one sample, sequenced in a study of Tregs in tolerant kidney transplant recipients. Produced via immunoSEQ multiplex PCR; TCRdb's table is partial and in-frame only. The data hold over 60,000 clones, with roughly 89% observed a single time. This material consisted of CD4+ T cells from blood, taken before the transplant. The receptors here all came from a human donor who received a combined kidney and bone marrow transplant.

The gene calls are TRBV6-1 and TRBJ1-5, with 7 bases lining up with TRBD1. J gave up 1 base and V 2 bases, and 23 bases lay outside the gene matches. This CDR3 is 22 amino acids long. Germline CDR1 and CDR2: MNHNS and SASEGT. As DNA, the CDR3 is TGTGCCAGCAGTGAACCCGACGCGGTAGGGGGCTTAGCCGTGTCGAGCAATCAGCCCCAGCATTTT. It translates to CASSEPDAVGGLAVSSNQPQHF.

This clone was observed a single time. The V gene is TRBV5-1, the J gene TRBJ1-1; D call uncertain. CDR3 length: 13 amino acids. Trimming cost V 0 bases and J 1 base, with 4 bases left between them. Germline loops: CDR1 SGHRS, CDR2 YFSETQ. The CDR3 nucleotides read TGCGCCAGCAGCTTGGCTCCGAACACTGAAGCTTTCTTT. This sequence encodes CASSLAPNTEAFF.

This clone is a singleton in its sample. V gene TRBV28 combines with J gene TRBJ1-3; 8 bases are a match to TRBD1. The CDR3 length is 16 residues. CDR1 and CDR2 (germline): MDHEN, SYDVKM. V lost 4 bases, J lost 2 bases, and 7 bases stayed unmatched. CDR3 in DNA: TGTGCCAGCAGTTCCCCGCCGGACAGGGCTGGAAACACCATATATTTT. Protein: CASSSPPDRAGNTIYF. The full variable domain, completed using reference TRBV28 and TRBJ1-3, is DVKVTQSSRYLVKRTGEKVFLECVQDMDHENMFWYRQDPGLGLRLIYFSYDVKMKEKGDIPEGYSVSREKKERFSLILESASTNQTSMYLCASSSPPDRAGNTIYFGEGSWLTVV.

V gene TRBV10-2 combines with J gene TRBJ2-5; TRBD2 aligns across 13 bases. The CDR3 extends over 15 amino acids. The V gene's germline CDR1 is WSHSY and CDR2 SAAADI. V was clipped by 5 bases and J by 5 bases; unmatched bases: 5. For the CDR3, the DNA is TGCGCCAGCAGTCCCGGACTAGCGGGAGCTGAGACCCAGTACTTC. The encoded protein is CASSPGLAGAETQYF.

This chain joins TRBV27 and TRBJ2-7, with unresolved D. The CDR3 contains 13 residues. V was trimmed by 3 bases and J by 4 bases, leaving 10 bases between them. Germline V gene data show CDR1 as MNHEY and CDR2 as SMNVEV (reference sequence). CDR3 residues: CASSFRFSYEQYF. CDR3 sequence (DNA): TGTGCCAGCAGTTTCCGGTTCTCTTACGAGCAGTACTTC.

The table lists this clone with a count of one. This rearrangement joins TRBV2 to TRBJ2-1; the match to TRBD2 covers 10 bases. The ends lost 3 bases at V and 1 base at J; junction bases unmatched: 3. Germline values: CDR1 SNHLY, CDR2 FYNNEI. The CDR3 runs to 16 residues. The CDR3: CASSDYSGRSYNEQFF. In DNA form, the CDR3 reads TGTGCCAGCAGTGACTATAGCGGGAGGTCCTACAATGAGCAGTTCTTC.

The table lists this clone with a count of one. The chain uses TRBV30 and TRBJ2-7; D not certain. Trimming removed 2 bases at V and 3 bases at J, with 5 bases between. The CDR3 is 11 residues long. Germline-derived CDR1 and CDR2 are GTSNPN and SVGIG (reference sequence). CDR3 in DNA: TGTGCCTGGAGTAGCCACTACGAGCAGTACTTC. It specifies CAWSSHYEQYF.

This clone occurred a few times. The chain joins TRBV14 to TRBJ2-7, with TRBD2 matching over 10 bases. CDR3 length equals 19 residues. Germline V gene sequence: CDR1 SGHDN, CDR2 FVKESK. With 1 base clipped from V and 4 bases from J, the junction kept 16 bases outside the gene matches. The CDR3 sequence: CASSQANLGEAGGPYEQYF. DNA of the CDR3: TGTGCCAGCAGCCAAGCCAACTTGGGGGAAGCGGGAGGGCCGTACGAGCAGTACTTC.

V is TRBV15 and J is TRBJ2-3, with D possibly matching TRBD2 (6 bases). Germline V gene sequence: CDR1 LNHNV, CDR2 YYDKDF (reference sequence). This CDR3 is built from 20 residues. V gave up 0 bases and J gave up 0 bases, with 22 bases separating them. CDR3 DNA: TGTGCCACCAGCAGAGATGGTAGAGGTTTAGCGGAAGAAAGCACAGATACGCAGTATTTT. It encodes CATSRDGRGLAEESTDTQYF.

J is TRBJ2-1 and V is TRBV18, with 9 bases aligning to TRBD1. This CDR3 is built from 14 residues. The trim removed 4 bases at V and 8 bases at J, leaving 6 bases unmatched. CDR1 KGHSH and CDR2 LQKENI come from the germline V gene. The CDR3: CASSQNRGQDEQFF. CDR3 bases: TGTGCCAGCTCACAGAACAGGGGGCAAGATGAGCAGTTCTTC.

DNA for the CDR3: TGCGCCAGCAGTAGGCGGGGGATAAGTGGGAATGAGCAGTTCTTC. It codes for CASSRRGISGNEQFF. V gene TRBV5-1 combines with J gene TRBJ2-1; 7 bases agree with TRBD2. The V gene's germline CDR1 is SGHRS and CDR2 YFSETQ. The CDR3 has 15 amino acids. V was pared by 5 bases and J by 7 bases, with 12 bases of the junction left unmatched.

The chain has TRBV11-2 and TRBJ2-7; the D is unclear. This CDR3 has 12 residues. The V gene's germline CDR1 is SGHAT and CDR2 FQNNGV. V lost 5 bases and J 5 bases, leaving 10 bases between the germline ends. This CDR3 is CASSPSWHEQYF. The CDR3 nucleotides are TGTGCCAGCAGCCCCAGTTGGCACGAGCAGTACTTC.

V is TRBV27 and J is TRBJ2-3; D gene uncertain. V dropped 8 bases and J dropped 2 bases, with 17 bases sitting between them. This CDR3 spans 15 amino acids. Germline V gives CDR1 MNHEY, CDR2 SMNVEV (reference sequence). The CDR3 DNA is TGTGCCAGCCAGGATAGTCTGGCAAACACAGATACGCAGTATTTT. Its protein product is CASQDSLANTDTQYF.

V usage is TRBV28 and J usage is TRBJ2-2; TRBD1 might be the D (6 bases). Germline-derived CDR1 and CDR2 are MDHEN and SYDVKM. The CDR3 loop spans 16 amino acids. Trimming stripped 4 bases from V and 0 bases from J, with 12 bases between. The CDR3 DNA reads TGTGCCAGCAGTTCCCCCGGGACACCGAACACCGGGGAGCTGTTTTTT. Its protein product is CASSSPGTPNTGELFF.

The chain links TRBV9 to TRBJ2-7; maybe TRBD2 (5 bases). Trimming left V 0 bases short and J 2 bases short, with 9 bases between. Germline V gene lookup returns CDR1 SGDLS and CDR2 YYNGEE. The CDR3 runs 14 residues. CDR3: CASSVGGEPYEQYF. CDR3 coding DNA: TGTGCCAGCAGCGTAGGGGGAGAACCCTACGAGCAGTACTTC.

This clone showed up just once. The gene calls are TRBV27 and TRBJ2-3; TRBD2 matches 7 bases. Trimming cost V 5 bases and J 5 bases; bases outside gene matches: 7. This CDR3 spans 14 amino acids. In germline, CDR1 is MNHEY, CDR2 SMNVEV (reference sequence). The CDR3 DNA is TGTGCCAGCAGTGTCCTGGCGGGAGTAGATACGCAGTATTTT. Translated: CASSVLAGVDTQYF.